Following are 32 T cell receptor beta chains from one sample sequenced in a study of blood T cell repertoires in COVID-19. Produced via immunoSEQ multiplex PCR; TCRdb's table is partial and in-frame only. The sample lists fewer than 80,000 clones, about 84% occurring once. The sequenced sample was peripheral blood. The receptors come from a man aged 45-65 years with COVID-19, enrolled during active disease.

CDR3: CASSSLQWTGDGGNTEAFF. DNA of the CDR3: TGTGCCAGCTCATCGCTTCAATGGACAGGGGACGGTGGGAACACTGAAGCTTTCTTT. V gene TRBV18 combines with J gene TRBJ1-1; 9 bases line up with TRBD1. V lost 5 bases, J lost 1 base, and 17 bases stayed unmatched. The CDR3 contains 19 residues. Germline V CDR1 and CDR2: KGHSH, LQKENI. The entire variable domain, with the rest obtained from reference TRBV18 and TRBJ1-1, is as follows: NAGVMQNPRHLVRRRGQEARLRCSPMKGHSHVYWYRQLPEEGLKFMVYLQKENIIDESGMPKERFSAEFPKEGPSILRIQQVVRGDSAAYFCASSSLQWTGDGGNTEAFFGQGTRLTVV.

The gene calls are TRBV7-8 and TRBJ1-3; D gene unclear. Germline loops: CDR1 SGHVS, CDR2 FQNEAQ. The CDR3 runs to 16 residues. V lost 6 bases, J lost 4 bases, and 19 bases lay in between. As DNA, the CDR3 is TGTGCCAGCAGTCGCGGGTTGGTCTCCGAAGGAAACACCATATATTTT. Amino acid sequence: CASSRGLVSEGNTIYF.

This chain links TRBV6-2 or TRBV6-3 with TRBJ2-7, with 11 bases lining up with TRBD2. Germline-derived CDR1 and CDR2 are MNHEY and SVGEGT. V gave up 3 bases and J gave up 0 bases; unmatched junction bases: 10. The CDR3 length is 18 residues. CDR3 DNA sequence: TGTGCCAGCAGTTATGTGACTAGCGGGGACACCAGCTCCTACGAGCAGTACTTC. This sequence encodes CASSYVTSGDTSSYEQYF.

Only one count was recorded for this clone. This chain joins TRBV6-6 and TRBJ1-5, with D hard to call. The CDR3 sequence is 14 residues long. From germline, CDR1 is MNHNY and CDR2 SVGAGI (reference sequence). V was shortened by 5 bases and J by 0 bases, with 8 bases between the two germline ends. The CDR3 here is CASSKRGSNQPQHF. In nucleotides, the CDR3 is TGTGCCAGCAGTAAGCGGGGTAGCAATCAGCCCCAGCATTTT.

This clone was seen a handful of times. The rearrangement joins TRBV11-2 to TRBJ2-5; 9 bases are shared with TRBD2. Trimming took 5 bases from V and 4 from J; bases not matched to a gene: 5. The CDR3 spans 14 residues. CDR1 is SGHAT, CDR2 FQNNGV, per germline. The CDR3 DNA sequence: TGTGCCAGCAGCCCCGGGACTAGCCGAGAGACCCAGTACTTC. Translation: CASSPGTSRETQYF. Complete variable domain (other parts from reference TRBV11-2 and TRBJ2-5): EAGVAQSPRYKIIEKRQSVAFWCNPISGHATLYWYQQILGQGPKLLIQFQNNGVVDDSQLPKDRFSAERLKGVDSTLKIQPAKLEDSAVYLCASSPGTSRETQYFGPGTRLLVL.

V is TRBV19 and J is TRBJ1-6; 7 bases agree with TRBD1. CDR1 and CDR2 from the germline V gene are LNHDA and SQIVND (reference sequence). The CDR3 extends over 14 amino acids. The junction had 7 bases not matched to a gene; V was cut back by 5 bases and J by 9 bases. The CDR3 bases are TGTGCCAGTAGTCTCCGGGACAGCGGTTCACCCCTCCACTTT. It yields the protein CASSLRDSGSPLHF. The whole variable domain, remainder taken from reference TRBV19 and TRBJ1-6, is DGGITQSPKYLFRKEGQNVTLSCEQNLNHDAMYWYRQDPGQGLRLIYYSQIVNDFQKGDIAEGYSVSREKKESFPLTVTSAQKNPTAFYLCASSLRDSGSPLHFGNGTRLTVT.

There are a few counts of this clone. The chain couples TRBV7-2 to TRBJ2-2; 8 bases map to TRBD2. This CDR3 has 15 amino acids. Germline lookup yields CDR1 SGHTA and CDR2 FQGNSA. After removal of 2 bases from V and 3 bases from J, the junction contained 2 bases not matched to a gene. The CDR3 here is CASSLIAGYTGELFF. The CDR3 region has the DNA TGTGCCAGCAGCTTAATAGCGGGGTACACCGGGGAGCTGTTTTTT.

Written as DNA, the CDR3 is TGTGCCAGCAGCTTAAGGCCGACAGGGACTGGCACAGATACGCAGTATTTT. Amino acids: CASSLRPTGTGTDTQYF. The rearrangement links TRBV7-3 to TRBJ2-3; maybe TRBD1 (7 bases). This CDR3 spans 17 amino acids. Looked up from germline, CDR1 is SGHTA and CDR2 is FQGTGA. The V end was cut by 1 base, the J end by 1 base, with 15 bases between. The variable domain in full, completed from reference TRBV7-3 and TRBJ2-3, reads GAGVSQTPSNKVTEKGKYVELRCDPISGHTALYWYRQSLGQGPEFLIYFQGTGAADDSGLPNDRFFAVRPEGSVSTLKIQRTERGDSAVYLCASSLRPTGTGTDTQYFGPGTRLTVL.

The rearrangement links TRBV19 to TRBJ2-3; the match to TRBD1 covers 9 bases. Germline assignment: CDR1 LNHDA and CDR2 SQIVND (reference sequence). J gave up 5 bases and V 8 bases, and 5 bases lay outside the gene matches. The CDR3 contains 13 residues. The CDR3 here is CASRTGGEDTQYF. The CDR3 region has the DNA TGTGCCAGTCGTACAGGGGGCGAAGATACGCAGTATTTT.

The CDR3 loop is CATSRDQGPETQYF. The CDR3 DNA reads as TGTGCCACCAGCAGAGATCAGGGGCCGGAGACCCAGTACTTC. The rearrangement links TRBV15 to TRBJ2-5; D is perhaps TRBD1 (6 bases). This CDR3 contains 14 residues. V lost 0 bases, J lost 5 bases, and 10 bases lay in between. Germline V gene lookup returns CDR1 LNHNV and CDR2 YYDKDF (reference sequence).

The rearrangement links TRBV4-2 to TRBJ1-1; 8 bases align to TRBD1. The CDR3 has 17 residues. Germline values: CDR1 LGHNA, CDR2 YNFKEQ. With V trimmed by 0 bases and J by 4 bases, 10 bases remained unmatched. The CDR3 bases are TGTGCCAGCAGCCAAGAGAGGGGGCAGGGGGCGCGCACTGAAGCTTTCTTT. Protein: CASSQERGQGARTEAFF.

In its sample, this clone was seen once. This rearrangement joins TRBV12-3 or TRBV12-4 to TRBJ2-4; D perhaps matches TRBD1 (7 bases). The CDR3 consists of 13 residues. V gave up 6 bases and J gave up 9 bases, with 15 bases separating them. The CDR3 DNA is TGTGCCAGCAGCCCTCCGCAGGGGGGCATTCAGTACTTC. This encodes CASSPPQGGIQYF.

CDR3 loop: CASSFFSGGLSDTQYF. The CDR3 region has the DNA TGTGCCAGCAGCTTCTTCAGCGGGGGGCTGTCAGATACGCAGTATTTT. The chain is built from TRBV7-2 and TRBJ2-3, with TRBD2 matching over 9 bases. With 3 bases clipped from V and 4 bases from J, the junction kept 8 bases outside the gene matches. This CDR3 spans 16 amino acids. Germline-derived CDR1 and CDR2 are SGHTA and FQGNSA.

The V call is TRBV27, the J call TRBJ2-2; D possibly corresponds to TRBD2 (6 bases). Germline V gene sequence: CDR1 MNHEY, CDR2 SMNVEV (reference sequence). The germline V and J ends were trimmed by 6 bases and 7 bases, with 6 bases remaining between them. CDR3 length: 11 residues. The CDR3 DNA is TGTGCCAGCAGCGGGGGCGGGGAGCTGTTTTTT. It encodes CASSGGGELFF.

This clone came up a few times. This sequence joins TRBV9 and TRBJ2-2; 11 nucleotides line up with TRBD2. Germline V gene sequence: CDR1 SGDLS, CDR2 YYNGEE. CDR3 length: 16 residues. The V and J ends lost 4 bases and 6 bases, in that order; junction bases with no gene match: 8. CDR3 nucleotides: TGTGCCAGCAGCCCCAGTAGCGGGGGGGCTGCCGGGGAGCTGTTTTTT. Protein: CASSPSSGGAAGELFF.

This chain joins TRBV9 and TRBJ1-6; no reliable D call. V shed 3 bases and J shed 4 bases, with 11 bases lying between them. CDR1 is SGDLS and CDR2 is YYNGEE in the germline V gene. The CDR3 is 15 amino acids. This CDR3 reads CASSAADNYNSPLHF. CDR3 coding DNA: TGTGCCAGCAGCGCCGCTGACAATTATAATTCACCCCTCCACTTT.

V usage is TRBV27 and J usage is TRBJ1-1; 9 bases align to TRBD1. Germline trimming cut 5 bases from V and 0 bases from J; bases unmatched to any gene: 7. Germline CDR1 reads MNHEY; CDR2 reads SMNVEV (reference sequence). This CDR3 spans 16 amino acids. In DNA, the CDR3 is TGTGCCAGCAGTCCCTCGACAGGGGGAATGAACACTGAAGCTTTCTTT. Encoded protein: CASSPSTGGMNTEAFF.

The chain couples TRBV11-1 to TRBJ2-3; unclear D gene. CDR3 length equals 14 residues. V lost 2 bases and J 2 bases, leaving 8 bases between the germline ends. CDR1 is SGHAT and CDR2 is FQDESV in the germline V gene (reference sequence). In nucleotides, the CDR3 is TGTGCCAGCAGCTTAAGAGGTACCACAGATACGCAGTATTTT. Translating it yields CASSLRGTTDTQYF.

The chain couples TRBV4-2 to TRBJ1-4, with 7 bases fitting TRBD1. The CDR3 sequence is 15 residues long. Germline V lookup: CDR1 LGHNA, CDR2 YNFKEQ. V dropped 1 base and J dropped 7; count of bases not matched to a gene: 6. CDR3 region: CASSQGVGGGEKLFF. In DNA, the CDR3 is TGTGCCAGCAGCCAAGGAGTAGGGGGCGGTGAAAAACTGTTTTTT.

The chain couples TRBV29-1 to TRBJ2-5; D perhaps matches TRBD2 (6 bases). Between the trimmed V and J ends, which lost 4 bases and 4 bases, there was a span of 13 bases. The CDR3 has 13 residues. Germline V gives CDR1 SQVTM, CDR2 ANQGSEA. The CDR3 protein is CSVVSGGRETQYF. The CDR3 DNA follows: TGCAGCGTTGTGTCCGGGGGACGAGAGACCCAGTACTTC.

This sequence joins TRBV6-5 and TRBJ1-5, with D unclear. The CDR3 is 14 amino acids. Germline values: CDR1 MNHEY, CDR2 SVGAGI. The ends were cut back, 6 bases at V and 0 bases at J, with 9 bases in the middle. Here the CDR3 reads CASSYSVSNQPQHF. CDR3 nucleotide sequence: TGTGCCAGCAGCTACAGCGTTAGCAATCAGCCCCAGCATTTT.

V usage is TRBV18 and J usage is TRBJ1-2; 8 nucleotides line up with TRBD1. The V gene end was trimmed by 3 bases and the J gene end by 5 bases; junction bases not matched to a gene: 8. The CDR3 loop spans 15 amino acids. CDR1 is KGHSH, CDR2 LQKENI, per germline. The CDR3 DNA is TGTGCCAGCTCACCGGGGACAGGCTTGGAGTATGGCTACACCTTC. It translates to CASSPGTGLEYGYTF.

CDR3 region: CASSLAHDRGETQYF. The CDR3 DNA sequence: TGTGCCAGCAGCTTAGCGCATGACAGGGGGGAGACCCAGTACTTC. The J gene is TRBJ2-5, the V gene TRBV7-9; TRBD1 aligns across 9 bases. The CDR3 loop spans 15 amino acids. V was pared by 0 bases and J by 5 bases, with 4 bases of the junction left unmatched. The germline CDR1 and CDR2 sequences are SEHNR and FQNEAQ (reference sequence).

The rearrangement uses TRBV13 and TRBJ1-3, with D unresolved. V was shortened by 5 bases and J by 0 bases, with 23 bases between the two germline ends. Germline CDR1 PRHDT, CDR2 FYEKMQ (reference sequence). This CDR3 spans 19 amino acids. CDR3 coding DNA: TGTGCCAGCAGCCGAGCCAGTCGGGATGACGGGCGCTCTGGAAACACCATATATTTT. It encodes CASSRASRDDGRSGNTIYF. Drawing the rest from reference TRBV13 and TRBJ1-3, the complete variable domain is AAGVIQSPRHLIKEKRETATLKCYPIPRHDTVYWYQQGPGQDPQFLISFYEKMQSDKGSIPDRFSAQQFSDYHSELNMSSLELGDSALYFCASSRASRDDGRSGNTIYFGEGSWLTVV.

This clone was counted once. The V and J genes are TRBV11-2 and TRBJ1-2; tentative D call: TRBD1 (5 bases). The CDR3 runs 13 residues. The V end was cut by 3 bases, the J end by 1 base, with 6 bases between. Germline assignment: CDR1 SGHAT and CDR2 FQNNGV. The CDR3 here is CASSFGGNYGYTF. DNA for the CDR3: TGTGCCAGCAGCTTCGGGGGTAACTATGGCTACACCTTC.

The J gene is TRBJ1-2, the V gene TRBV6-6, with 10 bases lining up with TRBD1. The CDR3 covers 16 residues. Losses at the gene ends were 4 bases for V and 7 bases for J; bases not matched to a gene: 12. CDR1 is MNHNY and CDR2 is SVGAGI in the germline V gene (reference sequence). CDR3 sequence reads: CASSWEPRQGAGGYTF. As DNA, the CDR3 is TGTGCCAGCAGTTGGGAGCCCAGACAGGGGGCGGGTGGCTACACCTTC.

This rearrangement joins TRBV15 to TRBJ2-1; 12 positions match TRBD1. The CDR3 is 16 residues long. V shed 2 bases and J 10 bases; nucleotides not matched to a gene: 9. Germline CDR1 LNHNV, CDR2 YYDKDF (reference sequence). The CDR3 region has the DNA TGTGCCACCAGCAGACCTACCGGGACAGGGGGCAGGGAGCAGTTCTTC. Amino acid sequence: CATSRPTGTGGREQFF.

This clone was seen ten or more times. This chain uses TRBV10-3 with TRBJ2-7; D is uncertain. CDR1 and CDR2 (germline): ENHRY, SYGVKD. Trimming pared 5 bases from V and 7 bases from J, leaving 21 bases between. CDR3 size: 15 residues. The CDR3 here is CAISFAVRDPKEQYF. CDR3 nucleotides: TGTGCCATCAGTTTCGCGGTCCGTGATCCGAAAGAGCAGTACTTC.

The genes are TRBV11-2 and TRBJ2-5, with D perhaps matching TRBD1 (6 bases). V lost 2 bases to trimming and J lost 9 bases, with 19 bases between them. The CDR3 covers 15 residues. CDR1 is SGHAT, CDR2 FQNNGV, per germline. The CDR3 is CASSLNLQGTWAQYF. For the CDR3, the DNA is TGTGCCAGCAGCTTAAACCTACAGGGCACCTGGGCCCAGTACTTC.

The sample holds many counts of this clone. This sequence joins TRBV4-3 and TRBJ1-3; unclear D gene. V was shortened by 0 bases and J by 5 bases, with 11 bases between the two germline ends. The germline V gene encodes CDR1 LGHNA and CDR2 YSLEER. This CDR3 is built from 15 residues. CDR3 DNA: TGCGCCAGCAGCCAAGATAGACCCGGGAGAAACACCATATATTTT. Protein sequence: CASSQDRPGRNTIYF.

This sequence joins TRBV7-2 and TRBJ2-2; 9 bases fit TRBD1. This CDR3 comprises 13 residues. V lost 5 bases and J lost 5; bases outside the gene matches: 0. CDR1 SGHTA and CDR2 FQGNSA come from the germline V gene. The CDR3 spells CASSGQGTGELFF. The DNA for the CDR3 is TGTGCCAGCAGCGGACAGGGGACCGGGGAGCTGTTTTTT.

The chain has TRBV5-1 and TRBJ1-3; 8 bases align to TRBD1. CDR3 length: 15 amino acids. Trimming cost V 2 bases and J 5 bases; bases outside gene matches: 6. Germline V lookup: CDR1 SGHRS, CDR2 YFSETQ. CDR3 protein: CASSFGQGGRNTIYF. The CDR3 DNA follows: TGCGCCAGCAGCTTTGGACAGGGCGGCAGAAACACCATATATTTT. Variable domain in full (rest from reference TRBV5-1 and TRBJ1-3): KAGVTQTPRYLIKTRGQQVTLSCSPISGHRSVSWYQQTPGQGLQFLFEYFSETQRNKGNFPGRFSGRQFSNSRSEMNVSTLELGDSALYLCASSFGQGGRNTIYFGEGSWLTVV.